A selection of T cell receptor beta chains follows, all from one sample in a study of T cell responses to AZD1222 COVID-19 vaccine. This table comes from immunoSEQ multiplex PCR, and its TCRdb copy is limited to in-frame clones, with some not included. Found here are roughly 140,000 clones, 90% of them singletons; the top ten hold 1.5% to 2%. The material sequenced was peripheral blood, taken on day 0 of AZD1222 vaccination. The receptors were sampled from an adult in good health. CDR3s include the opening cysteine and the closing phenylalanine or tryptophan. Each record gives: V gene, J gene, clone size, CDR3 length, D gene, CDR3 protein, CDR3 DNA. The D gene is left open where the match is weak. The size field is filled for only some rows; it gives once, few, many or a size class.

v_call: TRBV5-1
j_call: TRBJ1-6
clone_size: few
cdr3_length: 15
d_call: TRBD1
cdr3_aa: CASSAVQGRVSPLHF
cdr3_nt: TGCGCCAGCAGCGCCGTACAGGGGAGGGTTTCACCCCTCCACTTT

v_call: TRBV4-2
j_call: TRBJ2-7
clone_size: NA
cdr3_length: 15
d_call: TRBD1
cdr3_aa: CASSPAGTGVGEQYF
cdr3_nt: TGTGCCAGCAGTCCAGCCGGGACAGGGGTCGGCGAGCAGTACTTC

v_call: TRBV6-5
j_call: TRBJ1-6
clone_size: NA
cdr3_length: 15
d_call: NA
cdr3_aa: CASSPLGIGNSPLHF
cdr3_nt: TGTGCCAGCAGTCCTCTGGGCATCGGGAATTCACCCCTCCACTTT

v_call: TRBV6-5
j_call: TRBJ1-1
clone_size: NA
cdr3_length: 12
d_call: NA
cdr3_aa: CASGGGNTEAFF
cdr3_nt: TGTGCCTCCGGGGGAGGTAACACTGAAGCTTTCTTT

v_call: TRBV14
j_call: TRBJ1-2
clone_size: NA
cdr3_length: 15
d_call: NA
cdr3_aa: CASSPLDRLNYGYTF
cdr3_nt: TGTGCCAGCAGCCCCCTTGACAGACTGAACTATGGCTACACCTTC

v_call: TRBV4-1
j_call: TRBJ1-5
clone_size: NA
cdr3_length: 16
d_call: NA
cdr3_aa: CASSQDSSTGNQPQHF
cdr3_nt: TGCGCCAGCAGCCAAGATAGTAGCACAGGGAATCAGCCCCAGCATTTT

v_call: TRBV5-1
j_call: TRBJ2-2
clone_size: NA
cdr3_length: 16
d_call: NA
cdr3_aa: CASSLLPFFGTGELFF
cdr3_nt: TGCGCCAGCAGCTTGCTTCCCTTCTTCGGCACCGGGGAGCTGTTTTTT

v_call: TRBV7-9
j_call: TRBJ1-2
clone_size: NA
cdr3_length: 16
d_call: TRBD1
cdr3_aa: CASSGTSGTGVYGYTF
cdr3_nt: TGTGCCAGCAGCGGGACCTCCGGGACAGGAGTCTATGGCTACACCTTC

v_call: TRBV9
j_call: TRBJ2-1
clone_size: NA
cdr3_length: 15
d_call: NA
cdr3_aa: CASSVAGRAYNEQFF
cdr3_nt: TGTGCCAGCAGCGTAGCCGGGAGAGCTTACAATGAGCAGTTCTTC

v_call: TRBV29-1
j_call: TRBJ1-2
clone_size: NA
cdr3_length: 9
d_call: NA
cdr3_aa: CSIEYGYTF
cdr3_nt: TGCAGCATTGAATATGGCTACACCTTC

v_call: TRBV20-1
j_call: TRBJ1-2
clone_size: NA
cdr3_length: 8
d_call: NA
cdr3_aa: CSDSGYTF
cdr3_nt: TGCAGTGATTCCGGCTACACCTTC

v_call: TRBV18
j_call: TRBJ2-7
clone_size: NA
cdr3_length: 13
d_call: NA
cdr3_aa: CASSPPSSYEQYF
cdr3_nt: TGTGCCAGCTCACCACCGTCAAGCTACGAGCAGTACTTC

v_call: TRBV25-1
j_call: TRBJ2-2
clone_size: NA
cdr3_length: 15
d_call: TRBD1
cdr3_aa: CASTPGQGWTGELFF
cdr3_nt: TGTGCCAGCACTCCGGGACAGGGATGGACCGGGGAGCTGTTTTTT

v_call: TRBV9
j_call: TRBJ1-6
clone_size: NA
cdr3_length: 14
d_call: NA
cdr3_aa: CASSVVGNNSPLHF
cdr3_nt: TGTGCCAGCAGCGTAGTAGGGAATAATTCACCCCTCCACTTT

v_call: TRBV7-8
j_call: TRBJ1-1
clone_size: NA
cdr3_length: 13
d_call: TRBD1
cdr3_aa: CASSRTGRTEAFF
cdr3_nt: TGTGCCAGCAGCCGGACAGGGCGGACTGAAGCTTTCTTT

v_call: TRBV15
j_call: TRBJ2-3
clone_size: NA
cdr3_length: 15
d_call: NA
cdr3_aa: CATSRAGTSTDTQYF
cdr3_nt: TGTGCCACCAGCAGAGCGGGGACTAGCACAGATACGCAGTATTTT

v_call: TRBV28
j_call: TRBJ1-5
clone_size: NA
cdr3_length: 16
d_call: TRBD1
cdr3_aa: CASSFLRTGSNQPQHF
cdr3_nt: TGTGCCAGCAGTTTCCTTCGGACAGGCAGCAATCAGCCCCAGCATTTT

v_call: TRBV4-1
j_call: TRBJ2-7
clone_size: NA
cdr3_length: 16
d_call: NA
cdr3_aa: CASSQDIFLRSYEQYF
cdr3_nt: TGCGCCAGCAGCCAAGATATTTTCTTGCGTTCCTACGAGCAGTACTTC

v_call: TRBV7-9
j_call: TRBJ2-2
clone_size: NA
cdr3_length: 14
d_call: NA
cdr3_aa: CASTTYTNTGELFF
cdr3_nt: TGTGCCAGCACCACCTACACGAACACCGGGGAGCTGTTTTTT

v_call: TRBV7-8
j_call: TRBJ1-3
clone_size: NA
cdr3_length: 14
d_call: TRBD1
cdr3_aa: CASSPRDRGNTIYF
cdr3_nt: TGTGCCAGCAGCCCCCGGGACAGGGGAAACACCATATATTTT

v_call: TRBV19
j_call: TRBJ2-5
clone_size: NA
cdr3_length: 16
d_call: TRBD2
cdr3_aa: CASSTGTSGRGETQYF
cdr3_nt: TGTGCCAGTTCTACCGGGACTAGCGGGAGGGGAGAGACCCAGTACTTC

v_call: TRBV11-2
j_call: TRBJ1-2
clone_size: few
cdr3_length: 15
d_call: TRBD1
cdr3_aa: CASTIGRGRRGGYTF
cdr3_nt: TGTGCCAGCACCATAGGCAGGGGGAGGCGGGGAGGCTACACCTTC

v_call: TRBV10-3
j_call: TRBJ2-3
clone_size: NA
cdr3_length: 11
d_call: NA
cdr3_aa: CAIRLGDTQYF
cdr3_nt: TGTGCCATCAGATTGGGGGATACGCAGTATTTT

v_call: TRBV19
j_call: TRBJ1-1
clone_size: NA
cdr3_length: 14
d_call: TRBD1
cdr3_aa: CASSRTGGVTEAFF
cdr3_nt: TGTGCCAGTAGTAGAACAGGGGGCGTCACTGAAGCTTTCTTT

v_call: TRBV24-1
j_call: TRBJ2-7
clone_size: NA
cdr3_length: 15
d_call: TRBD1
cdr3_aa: CATSEAGTGSYEQYF
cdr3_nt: TGTGCCACCAGTGAAGCCGGGACAGGTTCCTACGAGCAGTACTTC

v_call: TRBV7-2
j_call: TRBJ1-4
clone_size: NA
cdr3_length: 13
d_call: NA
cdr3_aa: CASSFGPAVKLFF
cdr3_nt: TGTGCCAGCAGTTTCGGACCTGCGGTAAAACTGTTTTTT

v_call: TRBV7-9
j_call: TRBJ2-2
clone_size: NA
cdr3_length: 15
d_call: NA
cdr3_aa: CASSSLSPNTGELFF
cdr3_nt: TGTGCCAGCAGCTCCCTCAGCCCGAACACCGGGGAGCTGTTTTTT

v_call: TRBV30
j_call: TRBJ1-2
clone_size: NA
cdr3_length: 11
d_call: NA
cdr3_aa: CAWSRSYGYTF
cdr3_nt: TGTGCCTGGAGCCGTTCATATGGCTACACCTTC

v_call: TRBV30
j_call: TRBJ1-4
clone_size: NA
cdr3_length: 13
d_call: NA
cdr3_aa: CAWSPLGNEKLFF
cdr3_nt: TGTGCCTGGAGTCCGTTGGGGAATGAAAAACTGTTTTTT

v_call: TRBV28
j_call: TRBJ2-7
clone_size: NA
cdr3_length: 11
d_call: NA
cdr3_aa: CASSFQTGQYF
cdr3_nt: TGTGCCAGCAGTTTCCAGACGGGGCAGTACTTC

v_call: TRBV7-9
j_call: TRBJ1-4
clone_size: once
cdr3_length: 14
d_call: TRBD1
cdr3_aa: CASSVGQTNEKLFF
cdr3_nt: TGTGCCAGCAGCGTGGGACAGACTAATGAAAAACTGTTTTTT

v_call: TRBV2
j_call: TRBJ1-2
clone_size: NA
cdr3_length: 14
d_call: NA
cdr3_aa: CASSESRANYGYTF
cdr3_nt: TGTGCCAGCAGTGAAAGCAGGGCAAACTATGGCTACACCTTC

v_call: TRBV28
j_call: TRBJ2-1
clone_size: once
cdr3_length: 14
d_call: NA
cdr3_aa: CASFAVGAYNEQFF
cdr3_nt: TGTGCCAGCTTCGCGGTGGGGGCCTACAATGAGCAGTTCTTC

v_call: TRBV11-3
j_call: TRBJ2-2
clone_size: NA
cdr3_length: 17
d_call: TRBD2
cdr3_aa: CASSPKGLAGVPGELFF
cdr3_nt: TGTGCCAGCAGCCCGAAAGGACTAGCGGGAGTACCCGGGGAGCTGTTTTTT

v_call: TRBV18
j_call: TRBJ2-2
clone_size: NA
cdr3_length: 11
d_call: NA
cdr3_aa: CASSPTGELFF
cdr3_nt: TGTGCCAGCTCACCCACCGGGGAGCTGTTTTTT

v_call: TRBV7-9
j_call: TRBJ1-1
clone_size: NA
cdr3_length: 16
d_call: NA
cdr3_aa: CASSVTGGRRDTEAFF
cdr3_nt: TGTGCCAGCAGCGTAACCGGTGGGAGACGGGACACTGAAGCTTTCTTT

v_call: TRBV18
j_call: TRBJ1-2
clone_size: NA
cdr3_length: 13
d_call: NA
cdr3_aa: CASSPQDSLGYTF
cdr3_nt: TGTGCCAGCTCACCGCAGGACAGCCTCGGCTACACCTTC

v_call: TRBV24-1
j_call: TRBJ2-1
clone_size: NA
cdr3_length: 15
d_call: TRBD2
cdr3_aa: CATSLTSGLLNEQFF
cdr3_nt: TGTGCCACCAGTTTAACTAGCGGATTATTGAATGAGCAGTTCTTC

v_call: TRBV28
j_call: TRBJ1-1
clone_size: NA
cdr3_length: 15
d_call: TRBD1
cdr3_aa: CASPSSTGGRTEAFF
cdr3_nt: TGTGCCAGCCCCTCGTCCACAGGGGGCAGGACTGAAGCTTTCTTT

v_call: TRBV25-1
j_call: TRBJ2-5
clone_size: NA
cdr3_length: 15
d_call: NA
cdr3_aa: CASSESRGSQETQYF
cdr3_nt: TGTGCCAGCAGTGAATCGCGGGGAAGCCAAGAGACCCAGTACTTC

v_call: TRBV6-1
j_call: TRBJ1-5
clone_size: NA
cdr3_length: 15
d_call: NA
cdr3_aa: CASSLTGFGNQPQHF
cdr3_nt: TGTGCCAGCAGCCTCACAGGGTTCGGCAATCAGCCCCAGCATTTT

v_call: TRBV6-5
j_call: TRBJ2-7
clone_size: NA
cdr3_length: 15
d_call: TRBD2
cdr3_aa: CASRLPGLAGYEQYF
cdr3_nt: TGTGCCAGCAGACTCCCGGGACTAGCGGGCTACGAGCAGTACTTC

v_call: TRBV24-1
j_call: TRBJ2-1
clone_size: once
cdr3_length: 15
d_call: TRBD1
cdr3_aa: CATSDGTGHYNEQFF
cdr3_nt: TGTGCCACCAGTGATGGGACAGGGCACTACAATGAGCAGTTCTTC